These 25 T cell receptor beta chains share one sample of origin, sequenced in a study of CD8+CD57+ T cells in acquired aplastic anemia. CDR3 and TCR beta VDJ profiling relied on a genomic DNA template. TCRdb reprocessed the reads with MiXCR, giving one entry per CDR3 protein. The sample lists around 220,000 distinct CDR3 sequences; almost 50% were seen once. All sequencing subjects had displayed CD8+CD57+ cell expansion on flow cytometry. What was sequenced was sorted CD4+, CD8+, or CD8+CD57+ T cells (not recorded which) from PBMCs. The receptor set was obtained from a human donor with aplastic anemia.

In this sample, this clonotype turned up many times. The CDR3 reads CARGDSMNTEAFF. As DNA, the CDR3 is TGTGCCAGGGGGGACAGTATGAACACTGAAGCTTTCTTT. This chain joins TRBV2 and TRBJ1-1; 7 bases agree with TRBD1. This CDR3 spans 13 amino acids. Germline trimming cut 9 bases from V and 0 bases from J; bases unmatched to any gene: 4. CDR1 is SNHLY and CDR2 is FYNNEI in the germline V gene.

Concerning this clonotype: A much bigger clone sits one base away, suggesting this may be a read error. CDR3: CASSGSGKTQYF. CDR3 coding DNA: TGCGCCAGCAGTGGTTCGGGAAAGACCCAGTACTTC. The J gene is TRBJ2-5, the V gene TRBV5-1; D perhaps matches TRBD2 (5 bases). With 5 bases removed from V and 6 bases from J, the gap between germline ends came to 11 bases. This CDR3 comprises 12 residues. Germline V CDR1 and CDR2: SGHRS, YFSETQ.

Notes on this clonotype: Possible read error: a much larger clone is one base away. V gene TRBV12-5 combines with J gene TRBJ2-3; D perhaps matches TRBD1 (5 bases). V was shortened by 1 base and J by 4 bases, with 9 bases between the two germline ends. The CDR3 spans 14 residues. The germline gives CDR1 LGHNT, CDR2 FRNRAP. The CDR3: CASGLEGNADTQYF. CDR3 sequence (DNA): TGTGCTAGTGGTTTGGAGGGGAACGCAGATACGCAGTATTTT.

The rearrangement uses TRBV20-1 and TRBJ2-5, with 9 bases identical to TRBD2. The trim removed 0 bases at V and 2 bases at J, leaving 7 bases unmatched. The CDR3 totals 16 residues. Germline V gene sequence: CDR1 DFQATT, CDR2 SNEGSKA (reference sequence). The CDR3 DNA follows: TGCAGTGCTAGAGATCTTGCGGGAGGGGATCAAGAGACCCAGTACTTC. As protein: CSARDLAGGDQETQYF.

This clonotype showed up many times. The rearrangement links TRBV9 to TRBJ2-2, with D uncertain. The V end was cut by 2 bases, the J end by 1 base, with 9 bases between. The CDR3 spans 15 residues. Per germline, CDR1 SGDLS and CDR2 YYNGEE. The DNA of the CDR3 is TGTGCCAGCAGCGTGGCAACCCTGAACACCGGGGAGCTGTTTTTT. Its protein is CASSVATLNTGELFF.

The V call is TRBV7-8, the J call TRBJ1-2; no definite D call. The CDR3 contains 15 residues. Trimming cost V 4 bases and J 2 bases, with 14 bases left between them. The germline V gene has CDR1 SGHVS and CDR2 FQNEAQ. CDR3 DNA: TGTGCCAGCAGCTCCGGGCCGGGATCGAACTATGGCTACACCTTC. It translates to CASSSGPGSNYGYTF.

The chain has TRBV20-1 and TRBJ2-3; tentatively, D is TRBD1 (6 bases). This CDR3 region has 15 residues. Deletions cut 3 bases from V and 4 bases from J, with 17 bases between. Germline-derived CDR1 and CDR2 are DFQATT and SNEGSKA (reference sequence). The CDR3 loop is CSASLSGDSSDTQYF. For the CDR3, the DNA is TGCAGTGCTAGTCTGTCAGGGGATTCGTCAGATACGCAGTATTTT.

This sequence joins TRBV25-1 and TRBJ2-7; possible D gene TRBD2, 6 bases. This CDR3 has 14 amino acids. The V gene lost 5 bases and the J gene lost 6 bases, with 17 bases spanning the gap. Germline assignment: CDR1 MGHDK and CDR2 SYGVNS. CDR3 region: CASSSVRLGGEQYF. Written as DNA, the CDR3 is TGTGCCAGCAGTTCAGTTCGACTAGGAGGCGAGCAGTACTTC.

This clonotype was seen at least ten times. The rearrangement joins TRBV2 to TRBJ1-5; D possibly corresponds to TRBD1 (6 bases). Trimming cost V 3 bases and J 15 bases, with 18 bases left between them. The germline V gene encodes CDR1 SNHLY and CDR2 FYNNEI. CDR3 size: 13 residues. CDR3 region: CASSDDGGLLGHF. The CDR3 bases are TGTGCCAGCAGTGATGATGGGGGCCTCCTCGGGCATTTT.

Many counts were recorded for this clonotype. The V and J genes are TRBV3-1 and TRBJ2-5, with 7 bases fitting TRBD1. This CDR3 is built from 15 residues. The V gene end was trimmed by 3 bases and the J gene end by 1 base; junction bases not matched to a gene: 5. CDR1 is LGHDT and CDR2 is YNNKEL in the germline V gene (reference sequence). The CDR3 loop is CASSHLRDSQETQYF. Written as DNA, the CDR3 is TGTGCCAGCAGCCACCTCCGGGACAGCCAAGAGACCCAGTACTTC.

This clonotype showed up just once. This chain links TRBV2 with TRBJ1-1, with D unresolved. This CDR3 is 15 amino acids long. Deletions cut 6 bases from V and 1 base from J, with 15 bases between. Germline V gives CDR1 SNHLY, CDR2 FYNNEI. CDR3 sequence reads: CASRIPFGGNTEAFF. In nucleotides, the CDR3 is TGTGCCAGCAGGATCCCTTTTGGTGGGAACACTGAAGCTTTCTTT.

The chain has TRBV29-1 and TRBJ2-5; D perhaps matches TRBD1 (6 bases). V lost 5 bases and J lost 5, with 15 bases in between. CDR3 size: 13 residues. Germline V gives CDR1 SQVTM, CDR2 ANQGSEA. This chain's CDR3 is CSVIGRGHETQYF. CDR3 DNA sequence: TGCAGCGTTATCGGCAGGGGTCACGAGACCCAGTACTTC.

The chain links TRBV7-2 to TRBJ2-5, with 12 bases that match TRBD2. The ends lost 2 bases at V and 4 bases at J; junction bases unmatched: 8. The CDR3 sequence is 17 residues long. Germline CDR1 SGHTA, CDR2 FQGNSA. DNA for the CDR3: TGTGCCAGCAGCTTACGGCTAGCGGGGGGGGTCCCAGAGACCCAGTACTTC. Protein sequence: CASSLRLAGGVPETQYF.

At least ten counts were recorded for this clonotype. The chain carries TRBV9 and TRBJ2-2, with 8 bases that match TRBD1. The CDR3 is 15 amino acids. Germline CDR1 and CDR2: SGDLS and YYNGEE. V shed 3 bases and J 2 bases; nucleotides not matched to a gene: 3. CDR3 nucleotide sequence: TGTGCCAGCAGCGGGACAGGGAGAAACACCGGGGAGCTGTTTTTT. Amino acids: CASSGTGRNTGELFF.

The rearrangement joins TRBV27 to TRBJ2-3; D gene uncertain. The germline V and J ends were trimmed by 5 bases and 5 bases, with 11 bases remaining between them. In germline, CDR1 is MNHEY, CDR2 SMNVEV (reference sequence). The length of the CDR3 is 13 residues. The CDR3 loop reads CASSGNGLDTQYF. The CDR3 bases are TGTGCCAGCAGTGGGAACGGGTTAGATACGCAGTATTTT.

The chain combines TRBV24-1 with TRBJ2-2, with D tentatively TRBD2 (6 bases). The CDR3 sequence is 16 residues long. Between the trimmed V and J ends, which lost 0 bases and 1 base, there was a span of 8 bases. CDR1 and CDR2 (germline): KGHDR, SFDVKD. DNA for the CDR3: TGTGCCACCAGTGATTTGTCTAGCGAGAACACCGGGGAGCTGTTTTTT. Encoded protein: CATSDLSSENTGELFF.

As DNA, the CDR3 is TGTGCCAGCAGCTTAAGGTCTAGCGGGGGCTACGAGCAGTACTTC. It translates to CASSLRSSGGYEQYF. The chain recombines TRBV7-9 with TRBJ2-7; 10 bases agree with TRBD2. CDR3 size: 15 residues. V gave up 2 bases and J gave up 3 bases; unmatched junction bases: 4. Germline loops: CDR1 SEHNR, CDR2 FQNEAQ (reference sequence).

In the case of this clonotype: This could be a read error, since a much larger clone is one nucleotide away. The chain's CDR3 is CAGRGTGPYNEQFF. For the CDR3, the DNA is TGTGCCGGCAGGGGGACCGGGCCCTACAATGAGCAGTTCTTC. The V gene is TRBV2, the J gene TRBJ2-1, with 7 bases identical to TRBD1. The CDR3 extends over 14 amino acids. Germline CDR1 and CDR2: SNHLY and FYNNEI.

About this clonotype itself: A read error is likely, as this CDR3 ends without the conserved phenylalanine or tryptophan. The rearrangement joins TRBV20-1 to TRBJ1-2; tentatively, D is TRBD1 (6 bases). V shed 6 bases and J shed 7 bases, with 21 bases lying between them. Germline V CDR1 and CDR2: DFQATT, SNEGSKA (reference sequence). The length of the CDR3 is 14 residues. The CDR3 DNA reads TGCAGTGCAACAGACCGGACAGTCTGGGCTGGCTACACCCTC. Its translation: CSATDRTVWAGYTL.

The chain carries TRBV6-2 or TRBV6-3 and TRBJ2-7; the D is unclear. The V end was cut by 7 bases, the J end by 5 bases, with 15 bases between. From germline, CDR1 is MNHEY and CDR2 SVGEGT. The CDR3 sequence is 13 residues long. The CDR3 is CASTKKRVDEQYF. DNA of the CDR3: TGTGCCAGCACCAAGAAACGCGTCGACGAGCAGTACTTC.

V is TRBV6-1 and J is TRBJ1-2; no clear D. Looked up from germline, CDR1 is MNHNS and CDR2 is SASEGT. V lost 5 bases to trimming and J lost 6 bases, with 16 bases between them. The CDR3 has 14 residues. This chain's CDR3 is CASSYSPQVNGYTF. CDR3 nucleotide sequence: TGTGCCAGCAGTTACTCTCCCCAGGTCAATGGCTACACCTTC.

This clonotype was detected ten times or more. The CDR3 here is CSATRDLGNEQFF. CDR3 nucleotide sequence: TGCAGTGCTACTAGGGATTTAGGTAATGAGCAGTTCTTC. This rearrangement joins TRBV20-1 to TRBJ2-1; D not resolved. The CDR3 is 13 amino acids. V lost 4 bases and J 7 bases, leaving 14 bases between the germline ends. From germline, CDR1 is DFQATT and CDR2 SNEGSKA (reference sequence).

With respect to this clonotype: This sequence may be a read error, since a much larger clone differs from it by one base. The chain carries TRBV6-6 and TRBJ1-5; no definite D call. Germline CDR1 is MNHNY and CDR2 is SVGAGI (reference sequence). The CDR3 is 14 amino acids. V was trimmed by 8 bases and J by 2 bases, leaving 13 bases between them. Written as DNA, the CDR3 is TGTGCCAGCGGTCGGCAGGTGGGCAATCAGCCCCAGCATTTT. Its translation is CASGRQVGNQPQHF.

This chain joins TRBV10-2 and TRBJ2-7; 10 bases fit TRBD2. Losses at the gene ends were 2 bases for V and 3 bases for J; bases not matched to a gene: 7. The CDR3 extends over 16 amino acids. Germline CDR1 WSHSY, CDR2 SAAADI. CDR3 region: CASSEPGLAFGYEQYF. CDR3 DNA: TGCGCCAGCAGTGAGCCGGGACTAGCGTTCGGCTACGAGCAGTACTTC.

This clonotype was counted many times. V and J are TRBV3-1 and TRBJ2-5; D is unresolved. V lost 2 bases and J lost 6, with 7 bases in between. This CDR3 spans 12 amino acids. The V gene's germline CDR1 is LGHDT and CDR2 YNNKEL (reference sequence). CDR3 nucleotides: TGTGCCAGCAGCCAAATTTGGCAGACCCAGTACTTC. Its translation: CASSQIWQTQYF.